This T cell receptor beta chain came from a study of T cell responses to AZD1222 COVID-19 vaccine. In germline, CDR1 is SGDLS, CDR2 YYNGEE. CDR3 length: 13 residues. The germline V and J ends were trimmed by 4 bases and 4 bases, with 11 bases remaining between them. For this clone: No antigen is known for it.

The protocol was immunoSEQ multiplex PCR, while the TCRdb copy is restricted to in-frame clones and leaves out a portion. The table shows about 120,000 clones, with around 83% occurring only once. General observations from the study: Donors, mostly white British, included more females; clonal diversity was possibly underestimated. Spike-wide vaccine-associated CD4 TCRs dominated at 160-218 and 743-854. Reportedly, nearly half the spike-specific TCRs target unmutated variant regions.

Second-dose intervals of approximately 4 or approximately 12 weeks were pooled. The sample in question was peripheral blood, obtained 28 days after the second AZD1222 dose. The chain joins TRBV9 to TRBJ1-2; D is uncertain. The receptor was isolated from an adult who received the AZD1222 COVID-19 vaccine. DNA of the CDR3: TGTGCCAGCAGCCCACGGGCCCTCTATGGCTACACCTTC. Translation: CASSPRALYGYTF.